The present T cell receptor beta chain was sequenced within a study of a mutant IDH1 vaccine in newly diagnosed glioma. Stated time point: baseline, week 1 (first vaccination visit). Described treatment: pre-vaccination baseline after standard-of-care therapy. Trimming took off 2 bases at V and 0 bases at J, with 14 bases between the two ends. This CDR3 is 16 amino acids long. The germline gives CDR1 KGHSH, CDR2 LQKENI. Here immunoSEQ multiplex PCR was the method, and the copy in TCRdb shows in-frame clones only, minus some. The sample has about 34,000 clones, 65% to 80% seen once. This clonotype originated in a man in his fifties or sixties with glioma. Some clones in this sample may be carry-over from other donors' samples. The gene calls are TRBV18 and TRBJ2-7; D is perhaps TRBD1 (5 bases). Sequencing used peripheral blood mononuclear cells (PBMCs), obtained from a glioma patient treated with radiotherapy, temozolomide or both. CDR3 protein: CASSPYGSGSSYEQYF. In nucleotides, the CDR3 is TGTGCCAGCTCACCATACGGCTCAGGGTCCTCCTACGAGCAGTACTTC. Based on the CDR3 plus reference TRBV18 and TRBJ2-7, the full variable domain is NAGVMQNPRHLVRRRGQEARLRCSPMKGHSHVYWYRQLPEEGLKFMVYLQKENIIDESGMPKERFSAEFPKEGPSILRIQQVVRGDSAAYFCASSPYGSGSSYEQYFGPGTRLTVT.